This T cell receptor beta chain was captured by sequencing in a study of CD8 T cells in Susac syndrome. Study-wide context: Within the group of sequenced Susac syndrome patients, five or six had active disease and eight were in remission.

This CDR3 comprises 19 residues. Germline CDR1 and CDR2: MGHRA and YSYEKL. The V end was cut by 0 bases, the J end by 0 bases, with 15 bases between. The TEMRA cells underwent FACS enrichment, while the CD8+ and CD4+ T cells underwent negative isolation. Reverse transcription used roughly 0.5 to 1 ug RNA and random hexamers. MiXCR was run by TCRdb on the immunoSEQ multiplex PCR reads, yielding one entry per CDR3 protein. The sample lists 150,000 to 200,000 distinct CDR3 sequences; almost 96% were seen once. Material: CD4+ T cells from PBMCs. The receptor comes from a human donor with Susac syndrome. The V call is TRBV4-1, the J call TRBJ2-6, with a possible D match to TRBD1 (6 bases). In DNA form, the CDR3 reads TGCGCCAGCAGCCAAGATAATCGGCAGGGGATCTCTGGGGCCAACGTCCTGACTTTC. It yields the protein CASSQDNRQGISGANVLTF.